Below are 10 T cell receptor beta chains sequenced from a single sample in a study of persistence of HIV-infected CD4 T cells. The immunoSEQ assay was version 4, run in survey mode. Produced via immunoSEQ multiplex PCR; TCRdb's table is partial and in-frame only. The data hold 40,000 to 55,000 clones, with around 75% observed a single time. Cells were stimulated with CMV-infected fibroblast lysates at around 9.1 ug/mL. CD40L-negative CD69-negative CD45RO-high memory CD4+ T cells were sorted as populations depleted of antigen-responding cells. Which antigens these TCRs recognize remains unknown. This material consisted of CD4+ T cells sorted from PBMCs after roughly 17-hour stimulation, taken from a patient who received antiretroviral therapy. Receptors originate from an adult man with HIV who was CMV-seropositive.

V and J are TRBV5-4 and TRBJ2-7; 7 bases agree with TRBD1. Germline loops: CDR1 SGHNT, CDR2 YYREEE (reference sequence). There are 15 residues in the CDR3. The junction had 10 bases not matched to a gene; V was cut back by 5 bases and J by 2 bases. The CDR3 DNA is TGTGCCAGCAGACCTGACTTTAGGGGGCCCTACGAGCAGTACTTC. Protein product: CASRPDFRGPYEQYF.

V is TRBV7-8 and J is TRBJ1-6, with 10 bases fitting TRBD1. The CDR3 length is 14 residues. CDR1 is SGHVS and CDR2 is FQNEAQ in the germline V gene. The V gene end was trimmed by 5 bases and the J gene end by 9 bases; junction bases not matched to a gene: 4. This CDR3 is CASSIGQGGSPLHF. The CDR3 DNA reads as TGTGCCAGCAGCATCGGACAGGGGGGTTCACCCCTCCACTTT.

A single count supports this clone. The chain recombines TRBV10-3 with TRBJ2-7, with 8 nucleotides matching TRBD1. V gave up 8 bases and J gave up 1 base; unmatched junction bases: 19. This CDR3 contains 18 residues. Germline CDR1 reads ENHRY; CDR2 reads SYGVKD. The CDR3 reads CAISGDRPSSVLSYEQYF. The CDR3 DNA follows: TGTGCCATCTCGGGGGACAGGCCCTCTTCAGTCTTATCCTACGAGCAGTACTTC.

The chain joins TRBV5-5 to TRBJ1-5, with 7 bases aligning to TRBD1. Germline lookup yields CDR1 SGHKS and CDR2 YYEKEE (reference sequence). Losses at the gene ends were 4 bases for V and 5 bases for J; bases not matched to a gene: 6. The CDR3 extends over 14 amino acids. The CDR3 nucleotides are TGTGCCAGCAGCCGGGGACAGCTCTATCAGCCCCAGCATTTT. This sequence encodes CASSRGQLYQPQHF.

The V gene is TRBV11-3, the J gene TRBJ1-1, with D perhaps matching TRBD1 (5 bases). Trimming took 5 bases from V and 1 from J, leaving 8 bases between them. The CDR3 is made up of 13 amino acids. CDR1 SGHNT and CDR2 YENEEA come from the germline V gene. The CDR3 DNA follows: TGTGCCAGCAGCCGGGACCCGAACACTGAAGCTTTCTTT. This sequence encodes CASSRDPNTEAFF.

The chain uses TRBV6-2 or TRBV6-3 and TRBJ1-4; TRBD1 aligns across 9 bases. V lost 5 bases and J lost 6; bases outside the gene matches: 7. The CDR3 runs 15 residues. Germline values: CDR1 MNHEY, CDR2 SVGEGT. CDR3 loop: CASSPGQGHHEKLFF. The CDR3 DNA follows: TGTGCCAGCAGTCCAGGACAGGGGCACCATGAAAAACTGTTTTTT.

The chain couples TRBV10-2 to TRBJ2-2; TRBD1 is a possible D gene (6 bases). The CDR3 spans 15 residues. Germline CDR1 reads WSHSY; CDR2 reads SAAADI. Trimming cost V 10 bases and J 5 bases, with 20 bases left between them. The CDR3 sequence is CATSPDRSITGELFF. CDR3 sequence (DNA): TGCGCCACCTCCCCCGACAGGAGCATTACCGGGGAGCTGTTTTTT.

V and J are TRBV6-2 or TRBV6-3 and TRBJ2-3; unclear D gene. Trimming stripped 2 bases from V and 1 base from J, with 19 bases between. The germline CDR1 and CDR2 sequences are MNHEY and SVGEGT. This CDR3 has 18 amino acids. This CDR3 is CASSYPPMLSWRTDTQYF. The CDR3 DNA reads TGTGCCAGCAGTTACCCCCCGATGCTTAGCTGGCGCACAGATACGCAGTATTTT.

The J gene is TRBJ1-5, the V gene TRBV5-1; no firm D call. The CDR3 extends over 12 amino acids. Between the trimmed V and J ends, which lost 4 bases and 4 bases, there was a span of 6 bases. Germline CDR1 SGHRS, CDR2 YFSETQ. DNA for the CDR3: TGCGCCAGCAGCGACGTAAATCAGCCCCAGCATTTT. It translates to CASSDVNQPQHF.

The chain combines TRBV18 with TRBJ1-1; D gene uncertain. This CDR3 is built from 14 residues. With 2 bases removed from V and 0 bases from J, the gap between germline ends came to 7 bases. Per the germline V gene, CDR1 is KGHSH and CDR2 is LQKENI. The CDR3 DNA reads TGTGCCAGCTCACCATCAGTCATGAACACTGAAGCTTTCTTT. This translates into CASSPSVMNTEAFF.